The next 20 T cell receptor beta chains were all read from a single sample in a study of blood T cells in healthy people across ages. A second PCR, run for about 6 to 11 cycles, used a sample-barcoded 5' primer plus a J-beta primer mix. TCRdb reanalysed the 5' RACE reads using MiXCR and keeps one entry per CDR3 protein. The sample has about 1.7 million distinct CDR3 sequences; 25% to 30% are singletons. Specimen: blood. These TCRs come from a woman aged 25 to 45 in good health.

The chain joins TRBV7-6 to TRBJ1-4; 7 bases line up with TRBD1. The CDR3 runs 16 residues. V lost 5 bases and J lost 4; bases outside the gene matches: 10. Germline assignment: CDR1 SGHVS and CDR2 FNYEAQ. This CDR3 reads CASSDQGGRINEKLFF. The CDR3 bases are TGTGCCAGCAGCGACCAGGGGGGGCGAATTAATGAAAAACTGTTTTTT.

V and J are TRBV19 and TRBJ2-1, with a possible D match to TRBD2 (6 bases). This CDR3 comprises 15 residues. The ends were cut back, 4 bases at V and 12 bases at J, with 22 bases in the middle. The V gene's germline CDR1 is LNHDA and CDR2 SQIVND (reference sequence). The CDR3 DNA is TGTGCCAGTAGTACCCGACCGGGACTCCAAGGGTCGCAGTTCTTC. This translates into CASSTRPGLQGSQFF.

This chain joins TRBV6-2 or TRBV6-3 and TRBJ2-4; D is possibly TRBD1 (5 bases). CDR1 MNHEY and CDR2 SVGEGT come from the germline V gene. The ends were cut back, 0 bases at V and 1 base at J, with 16 bases in the middle. The CDR3 has 18 residues. The CDR3 reads CASSYSPGRAAAKNIQYF. Written as DNA, the CDR3 is TGTGCCAGCAGTTACTCCCCCGGCAGGGCTGCTGCCAAAAACATTCAGTACTTC.

CDR3 coding DNA: TGCAGTCCCCGCGGGGGGGCCAATGAGCAGTACTTC. Amino acid sequence: CSPRGGANEQYF. This chain uses TRBV20-1 with TRBJ2-7, with 9 bases lining up with TRBD2. V trimming: 8 bases; J trimming: 7 bases; junction bases outside the gene matches: 9. This CDR3 is built from 12 residues. Germline V gene lookup returns CDR1 DFQATT and CDR2 SNEGSKA (reference sequence).

This clonotype was detected many times. The rearrangement links TRBV12-3 or TRBV12-4 to TRBJ1-5; D may be TRBD1 (5 bases). CDR3 length equals 12 residues. V was pared by 6 bases and J by 6 bases, with 9 bases between. The CDR3 protein is CASSDSSQPQHF. In nucleotides, the CDR3 is TGTGCCAGCAGCGACAGTAGTCAGCCCCAGCATTTT.

The genes are TRBV20-1 and TRBJ2-5; no clear D gene. The J call is doubtful: the DNA matches TRBJ2-7 better. The germline gives CDR1 DFQATT, CDR2 SNEGSKA (reference sequence). CDR3 size: 13 residues. CDR3 sequence reads: CSARDNVYYEQYF. The DNA for the CDR3 is TGCAGTGCTAGAGATAACGTTTACTACGAGCAGTACTTC.

This clonotype appeared many times. CDR3 nucleotide sequence: TGTGCCAGCAGTTTAGTACAATTGGAGACCCAGTACTTC. Translating it yields CASSLVQLETQYF. The chain is built from TRBV28 and TRBJ2-5; D remains ambiguous. The V and J ends lost 2 bases and 5 bases respectively, with 9 bases between them. CDR1 and CDR2 (germline): MDHEN, SYDVKM. The CDR3 sequence is 13 residues long.

The chain uses TRBV2 and TRBJ2-7; 8 bases are shared with TRBD2. Unmatched junction bases numbered 8, after V lost 6 bases and J lost 4 bases. The CDR3 has 14 amino acids. Germline V CDR1 and CDR2: SNHLY, FYNNEI. In DNA form, the CDR3 reads TGTGCCAGCAGCCTTCAGTCGGGGGGGTACGAGCAGTACTTC. It codes for CASSLQSGGYEQYF.

V usage is TRBV6-5 and J usage is TRBJ2-3; TRBD1 matches at 8 bases. V was clipped by 0 bases and J by 6 bases; unmatched bases: 5. The CDR3 is 15 residues long. CDR1 is MNHEY and CDR2 is SVGAGI in the germline V gene. The CDR3 protein is CASSYSGTGPDTQYF. The CDR3 region has the DNA TGTGCCAGCAGTTACTCTGGGACAGGTCCCGATACGCAGTATTTT.

The chain couples TRBV20-1 to TRBJ2-3; tentatively, D is TRBD1 (6 bases). V was pared by 0 bases and J by 4 bases, with 14 bases between. This CDR3 contains 15 residues. Germline loops: CDR1 DFQATT, CDR2 SNEGSKA (reference sequence). CDR3 protein: CSARDLRWGPDTQYF. Written as DNA, the CDR3 is TGCAGTGCTAGAGATCTTCGTTGGGGGCCAGATACGCAGTATTTT.

This clonotype showed up just a few times. The chain is built from TRBV24-1 and TRBJ1-5; possibly TRBD1 for D (5 bases). The germline V gene has CDR1 KGHDR and CDR2 SFDVKD. The CDR3 has 13 amino acids. Trimming took 5 bases from V and 5 from J, leaving 9 bases between them. The CDR3 coding sequence is TGTGCCACCAGTGGGGACGGGTATCAGCCCCAGCATTTT. Translating it yields CATSGDGYQPQHF.

This clonotype was counted ten times or more. At one boundary the junction diverges from the germline segment, which might be a read error. V is TRBV5-1 and J is TRBJ2-1; D unclear. This CDR3 has 15 amino acids. Germline V CDR1 and CDR2: SGHRS, YFSETQ. This chain's CDR3 is CASSLEAASYNEQFF. The DNA of the CDR3 is TGTGCCAGCAGCTTAGAGGCAGCCTCCTACAATGAGCAGTTCTTC.

The V call is TRBV29-1, the J call TRBJ1-1; D not resolved. Between the trimmed V and J ends, which lost 6 bases and 1 base, there was a span of 15 bases. This CDR3 has 14 residues. The germline V gene encodes CDR1 SQVTM and CDR2 ANQGSEA. The CDR3 region is CSVSRLIGNTEAFF. The CDR3 DNA reads TGCAGCGTAAGCCGCCTTATCGGGAACACTGAAGCTTTCTTT.

The V gene is TRBV24-1, the J gene TRBJ2-1, with 9 bases identical to TRBD2. CDR3 length: 17 residues. Germline trimming cut 1 base from V and 3 bases from J; bases unmatched to any gene: 6. Germline CDR1 is KGHDR and CDR2 is SFDVKD. The CDR3 here is CATSDFKSGGNYNEQFF. The DNA of the CDR3 is TGTGCCACCAGTGATTTTAAGAGCGGGGGGAACTACAATGAGCAGTTCTTC.

This clonotype came up a few times. This may be a read error: a much more frequent sequence differs by one nucleotide. The chain is built from TRBV9 and TRBJ2-5; 7 bases align to TRBD2. The DNA end favors TRBJ2-7, so the J call may be wrong. The CDR3 totals 13 residues. Germline V CDR1 and CDR2: SGDLS, YYNGEE. CDR3 region: CARSGERGYEQYF. DNA of the CDR3: TGTGCCCGCAGCGGGGAGCGGGGCTACGAGCAGTACTTC.

Concerning this clonotype: Compared with germline, one end of the junction differs, possibly owing to a read error. This chain links TRBV14 with TRBJ2-6, with D tentatively TRBD1 (5 bases). Germline CDR1 SGHDN, CDR2 FVKESK. The CDR3 consists of 17 residues. The CDR3 DNA follows: TGTGCCAGCAGCCAAGTGGGTTTTTTAACTGGGGCCAACGTCCGGACTTTC. Translating it yields CASSQVGFLTGANVRTF.

The chain has TRBV19 and TRBJ2-3; 8 bases match TRBD1. This CDR3 region has 16 residues. Germline V gives CDR1 LNHDA, CDR2 SQIVND (reference sequence). The V gene end was trimmed by 5 bases and the J gene end by 2 bases; junction bases not matched to a gene: 9. This CDR3 is CASSPGGQGFTDTQYF. CDR3 nucleotide sequence: TGTGCCAGTAGTCCAGGAGGACAGGGATTCACAGATACGCAGTATTTT.

The rearrangement uses TRBV6-5 and TRBJ2-3; D is perhaps TRBD2 (5 bases). V lost 2 bases and J 3 bases, leaving 15 bases between the germline ends. The CDR3 is 16 amino acids. CDR1 and CDR2 from the germline V gene are MNHEY and SVGAGI. CDR3 in DNA: TGTGCCAGCAGTTACCACGGAACTAGTGGGACAGATACGCAGTATTTT. It is translated as CASSYHGTSGTDTQYF.

This chain links TRBV2 with TRBJ2-3; a possible D gene is TRBD2 (6 bases). Germline loops: CDR1 SNHLY, CDR2 FYNNEI. V lost 3 bases, J lost 4 bases, and 17 bases lay in between. This CDR3 region has 16 residues. CDR3 sequence reads: CASSEEGRLVPDTQYF. In DNA form, the CDR3 reads TGTGCCAGCAGTGAGGAGGGCAGGTTGGTCCCAGATACGCAGTATTTT. Complete variable domain (other parts from reference TRBV2 and TRBJ2-3): EPEVTQTPSHQVTQMGQEVILRCVPISNHLYFYWYRQILGQKVEFLVSFYNNEISEKSEIFDDQFSVERPDGSNFTLKIRSTKLEDSAMYFCASSEEGRLVPDTQYFGPGTRLTVL.

The chain joins TRBV20-1 to TRBJ1-6; D is ambiguous. The CDR3 totals 14 residues. The V gene's germline CDR1 is DFQATT and CDR2 SNEGSKA (reference sequence). V lost 3 bases and J lost 3, with 9 bases in between. CDR3 amino acids: CSARGTDYNSPLHF. DNA for the CDR3: TGCAGTGCTAGGGGCACTGACTATAATTCACCCCTCCACTTT.